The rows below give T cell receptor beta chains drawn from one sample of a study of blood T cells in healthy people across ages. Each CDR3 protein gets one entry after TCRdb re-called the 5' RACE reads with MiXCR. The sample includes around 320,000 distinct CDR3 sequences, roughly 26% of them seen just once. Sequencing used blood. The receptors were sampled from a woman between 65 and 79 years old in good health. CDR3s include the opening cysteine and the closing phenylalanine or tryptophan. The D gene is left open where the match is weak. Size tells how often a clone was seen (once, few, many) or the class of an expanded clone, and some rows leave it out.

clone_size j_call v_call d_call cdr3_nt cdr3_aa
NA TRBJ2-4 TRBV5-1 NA TGCGCCAGCAGCTTGGACGGCTCTCTTCCAGGTTTTCAGTACTTC CASSLDGSLPGFQYF
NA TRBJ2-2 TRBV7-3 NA TGTGCCAGCAGCCCCCGAGAAGGTGGGGAGCTGTTTTTT CASSPREGGELFF
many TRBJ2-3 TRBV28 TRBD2 TGTGCCAGCAGTTCCCTAGCGGGAGGGCGCCTAGATACGCAGTATTTT CASSSLAGGRLDTQYF
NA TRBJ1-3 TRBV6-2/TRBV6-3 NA TGTGCCAGCAGTTCAGTCGAAGGGGAAAGAAACACCATATATTTT CASSSVEGERNTIYF
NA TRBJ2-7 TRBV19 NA TGTGCCAGTAGTTCCCCAGGGGGGGGCGACTACGAGCAGTACTTC CASSSPGGGDYEQYF
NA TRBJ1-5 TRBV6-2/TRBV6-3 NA TGTGCCAGCAGCAAGGGGACTCAGCCCCAGCATTTT CASSKGTQPQHF
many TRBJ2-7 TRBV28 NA TGTGCCAGCACTCGCTCGTCGGATGAGCAGTACTTC CASTRSSDEQYF
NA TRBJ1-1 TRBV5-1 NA TGCGCCAGCAGGGCGACAGAAAACACTGAAGCTTTCTTT CASRATENTEAFF
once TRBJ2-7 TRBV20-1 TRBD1 TGCAGTGCTCTCCCCGGACAGGGGGCTAGCCACGAGCAGTACTTC CSALPGQGASHEQYF
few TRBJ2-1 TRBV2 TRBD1 TGTGCCAGCAGTCTGGGGACAGGGTCGGGCAATGAGCAGTTCTTC CASSLGTGSGNEQFF
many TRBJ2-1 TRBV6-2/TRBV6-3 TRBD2 TGTGCCAGCAGACTAGCCGGGAGGGCCGGCGATGAGCAGTTCTTC CASRLAGRAGDEQFF